This T cell receptor (beta chain) stems from a study of cytomegalovirus exposure and HLA in healthy donors. The study, taken as a whole, reports: Apart from CMV serostatus, no immune exposure information was available.

This clone was counted once. Its specificity is not known. The PCR had 60 Vbeta and 13 Jbeta primers. The repertoire was sequenced with immunoSEQ multiplex PCR; TCRdb's copy has only in-frame clones and lacks some. The top ten hold more than 4% of the sample, which has around 140,000 clones, more than 75% seen once. The sequencing sample was made of PBMCs. The clonotype originates from a woman aged 30 to 39 in good health and CMV-seronegative.

In DNA, the CDR3 is TGCGCCAGCAGCCTGGTGGGGGCGCTGGGGTCCCGCACAGATACGCAGTATTTT. This encodes CASSLVGALGSRTDTQYF. The chain combines TRBV5-1 with TRBJ2-3; possible D gene TRBD1, 6 bases. The CDR3 consists of 18 residues. Germline CDR1 and CDR2: SGHRS and YFSETQ. V lost 4 bases and J 1 base, leaving 22 bases between the germline ends.